The 28 T cell receptor beta chains presented below share a single source sample, sequenced in a study of blood T cell repertoires in COVID-19. Only in-frame clones appear in the TCRdb table, and some are missing; sequencing was by immunoSEQ multiplex PCR. The repertoire holds some 140,000 clones, with 77% as singletons. Sequencing was carried out using peripheral blood. These receptors were taken from a man at least 80 years old with acute or convalescent COVID-19.

The chain employs TRBV3-1 (or the pseudogene TRBV3-2) and TRBJ1-6; 7 bases agree with TRBD1. Germline CDR1 is LGHDT and CDR2 is YNNKEL (reference sequence). The CDR3 loop spans 14 amino acids. Germline trimming cut 3 bases from V and 8 bases from J; bases unmatched to any gene: 4. The CDR3, as DNA: TGTGCCAGCAGCCAGCACAGGGGTGATTCACCCCTCCACTTT. Protein product: CASSQHRGDSPLHF.

CDR3 residues: CASSVQGAGQETQYF. In DNA, the CDR3 is TGTGCCAGCAGTGTACAGGGGGCCGGCCAAGAGACCCAGTACTTC. J is TRBJ2-5 and V is TRBV6-4; 9 bases align to TRBD1. J lost 1 base, V lost 4 bases, and 4 bases had no gene match. CDR1 is MRHNA, CDR2 SNTAGT, per germline. The CDR3 has 15 residues.

The chain employs TRBV19 and TRBJ2-7; no reliable D call. V lost 9 bases and J lost 3, with 21 bases in between. The CDR3 consists of 15 residues. CDR1 and CDR2 from the germline V gene are LNHDA and SQIVND (reference sequence). The CDR3, as DNA: TGTGCCAGGCCCCGCGTCGTCTATCAAAGCTACGAGCAGTACTTC. Amino acids: CARPRVVYQSYEQYF. The whole variable domain, filled in from reference TRBV19 and TRBJ2-7, reads DGGITQSPKYLFRKEGQNVTLSCEQNLNHDAMYWYRQDPGQGLRLIYYSQIVNDFQKGDIAEGYSVSREKKESFPLTVTSAQKNPTAFYLCARPRVVYQSYEQYFGPGTRLTVT.

The V and J genes are TRBV5-4 and TRBJ2-1; a weak D match, TRBD2 (6 bases). Trimming took off 4 bases at V and 4 bases at J, with 18 bases between the two ends. This CDR3 contains 16 residues. CDR1 and CDR2 (germline): SGHNT, YYREEE (reference sequence). This chain's CDR3 is CASSPGGIGGYNEQFF. As DNA, the CDR3 is TGTGCCAGCAGCCCTGGGGGGATAGGAGGGTACAATGAGCAGTTCTTC.

The chain is built from TRBV12-3 or TRBV12-4 and TRBJ1-2, with TRBD1 as a possible D gene (5 bases). The ends were cut back, 2 bases at V and 7 bases at J, with 11 bases in the middle. The CDR3 spans 13 residues. CDR3 coding DNA: TGTGCCAGCAGTTTATCGCGGGGGAGTGGCTACACCTTC. It translates to CASSLSRGSGYTF.

The chain links TRBV18 to TRBJ1-5; TRBD1 aligns across 11 bases. Germline V gene sequence: CDR1 KGHSH, CDR2 LQKENI. After removal of 6 bases from V and 4 bases from J, the junction contained 20 bases not matched to a gene. CDR3 length equals 20 residues. In nucleotides, the CDR3 is TGTGCCAGCTCGCGAACCCGGGACAGGGGGAGCTCTAAGGGTAATCAGCCCCAGCATTTT. Translation: CASSRTRDRGSSKGNQPQHF.

There are a few counts of this clone. V usage is TRBV28 and J usage is TRBJ1-2; 7 bases agree with TRBD1. The CDR3 is 13 residues long. Trimming removed 6 bases from V and 5 bases from J; junction bases left unmatched: 6. Germline V gene lookup returns CDR1 MDHEN and CDR2 SYDVKM. CDR3: CASSSPTGYGYTF. CDR3 DNA: TGTGCCAGCAGCTCTCCGACAGGGTATGGCTACACCTTC.

This chain connects TRBV28 to TRBJ2-6, with 8 bases fitting TRBD1. J gave up 2 bases and V 3 bases, and 9 bases lay outside the gene matches. The CDR3 has 18 amino acids. Germline V CDR1 and CDR2: MDHEN, SYDVKM. The CDR3 coding sequence is TGTGCCAGCAGTTTTATGGGACAGGAGTCGGCTGGGGCCAACGTCCTGACTTTC. Its protein is CASSFMGQESAGANVLTF.

The chain employs TRBV2 and TRBJ1-6, with TRBD1 matching over 7 bases. Looked up from germline, CDR1 is SNHLY and CDR2 is FYNNEI. V lost 8 bases to trimming and J lost 13 bases; unmatched junction nucleotides: 17. The CDR3 totals 15 residues. The CDR3 here is CASRMTGSLISPLHF. The CDR3 bases are TGTGCCAGCCGGATGACAGGGAGTCTTATAAGTCCCCTCCACTTT.

This clone appeared many times. The chain joins TRBV6-2 or TRBV6-3 to TRBJ2-5; 12 bases fit TRBD2. V gave up 4 bases and J gave up 7 bases; unmatched junction bases: 7. The CDR3 is made up of 15 amino acids. Germline assignment: CDR1 MNHEY and CDR2 SVGEGT. This CDR3 reads CASSSGTSGFRTQYF. DNA for the CDR3: TGTGCCAGCAGTTCCGGGACTAGCGGGTTCCGGACCCAGTACTTC.

The CDR3 spells CASSLGTASFANTIYF. DNA of the CDR3: TGCGCCAGCAGCTTGGGGACAGCCAGTTTTGCGAACACCATATATTTT. This sequence joins TRBV5-1 and TRBJ1-3; D possibly corresponds to TRBD1 (6 bases). The V gene lost 0 bases and the J gene lost 7 bases, with 17 bases spanning the gap. The CDR3 covers 16 residues. Germline-derived CDR1 and CDR2 are SGHRS and YFSETQ. The entire variable domain, with the rest obtained from reference TRBV5-1 and TRBJ1-3, is as follows: KAGVTQTPRYLIKTRGQQVTLSCSPISGHRSVSWYQQTPGQGLQFLFEYFSETQRNKGNFPGRFSGRQFSNSRSEMNVSTLELGDSALYLCASSLGTASFANTIYFGEGSWLTVV.

This chain connects TRBV7-6 to TRBJ1-2; 10 bases map to TRBD1. With 6 bases clipped from V and 2 bases from J, the junction kept 3 bases outside the gene matches. Per the germline V gene, CDR1 is SGHVS and CDR2 is FNYEAQ. The CDR3 consists of 14 residues. CDR3 DNA: TGTGCCAGCAGTCCGGGACAGGGGAACTATGGCTACACCTTC. Translated, it gives CASSPGQGNYGYTF. Looking up the rest from reference TRBV7-6 and TRBJ1-2 gives the full variable domain: GAGVSQSPRYKVTKRGQDVALRCDPISGHVSLYWYRQALGQGPEFLTYFNYEAQQDKSGLPNDRFSAERPEGSISTLTIQRTEQRDSAMYRCASSPGQGNYGYTFGSGTRLTVV.

The chain couples TRBV6-5 to TRBJ1-5; 7 bases line up with TRBD1. V trimming: 8 bases; J trimming: 1 base; junction bases outside the gene matches: 8. The CDR3 spans 15 residues. Germline lookup yields CDR1 MNHEY and CDR2 SVGAGI. The CDR3 nucleotides read TGTGCCAGCGCAAAACAGGGGATCAGCAATCAGCCCCAGCATTTT. Translation: CASAKQGISNQPQHF.

The rearrangement links TRBV14 to TRBJ1-1; no reliable D call. Germline CDR1 and CDR2: SGHDN and FVKESK. The CDR3 is 13 residues long. V was clipped by 4 bases and J by 1 base, with 7 bases between them. This chain's CDR3 is CASSLTWNTEAFF. DNA of the CDR3: TGTGCCAGCAGCCTCACTTGGAACACTGAAGCTTTCTTT.

The chain links TRBV11-2 to TRBJ1-2; D is perhaps TRBD1 (6 bases). The V end was cut by 2 bases, the J end by 8 bases, with 18 bases between. Germline CDR1 SGHAT, CDR2 FQNNGV. The CDR3 consists of 15 residues. The CDR3 spells CASSLIKGEGFGYTF. CDR3 in DNA: TGTGCCAGCAGCTTAATTAAGGGGGAAGGTTTCGGCTACACCTTC.

The chain employs TRBV6-5 and TRBJ1-6, with D maybe TRBD1 (6 bases). Trimming removed 4 bases from V and 9 bases from J, with 16 bases in between. This CDR3 has 15 residues. Germline V gene sequence: CDR1 MNHEY, CDR2 SVGAGI. In DNA form, the CDR3 reads TGTGCCAGCAGTTCGGGACAAATAAGTGGTTCACCCCTCCACTTT. Translating it yields CASSSGQISGSPLHF.

This clone was picked up one time. This chain connects TRBV30 to TRBJ1-3; 7 bases align to TRBD1. Germline V lookup: CDR1 GTSNPN, CDR2 SVGIG (reference sequence). This CDR3 contains 16 residues. Germline trimming cut 2 bases from V and 1 base from J; bases unmatched to any gene: 8. CDR3 sequence reads: CAWSLKGASSGNTIYF. The CDR3 DNA follows: TGTGCCTGGAGTTTAAAGGGGGCAAGTTCTGGAAACACCATATATTTT.

Here the CDR3 reads CASSLRTGSVVKTQYF. In nucleotides, the CDR3 is TGTGCCAGCAGCCTCCGGACAGGGAGTGTAGTGAAGACCCAGTACTTC. V usage is TRBV5-5 and J usage is TRBJ2-5; TRBD1 matches 8 bases. The CDR3 has 16 amino acids. Germline lookup yields CDR1 SGHKS and CDR2 YYEKEE (reference sequence). Losses at the gene ends were 4 bases for V and 6 bases for J; bases not matched to a gene: 14.

The chain links TRBV2 to TRBJ2-7, with a possible D match to TRBD2 (5 bases). The V end was cut by 2 bases, the J end by 6 bases, with 11 bases between. The germline CDR1 and CDR2 sequences are SNHLY and FYNNEI. CDR3 length equals 13 residues. In nucleotides, the CDR3 is TGTGCCAGCAGTGAACTCCGGGGATTCGAGCAGTACTTC. This translates into CASSELRGFEQYF.

The chain combines TRBV10-3 with TRBJ2-7; 7 nucleotides align to TRBD1. The length of the CDR3 is 14 residues. CDR1 and CDR2 from the germline V gene are ENHRY and SYGVKD. The V gene end was trimmed by 8 bases and the J gene end by 3 bases; junction bases not matched to a gene: 10. The CDR3 coding sequence is TGTGCCATCGGACAGACGGGGACAGTCTACGAGCAGTACTTC. It codes for CAIGQTGTVYEQYF.

This chain joins TRBV11-2 and TRBJ2-7; TRBD2 might be the D (6 bases). The CDR3 extends over 15 amino acids. Per germline, CDR1 SGHAT and CDR2 FQNNGV. V lost 5 bases to trimming and J lost 2 bases, with 16 bases between them. In DNA form, the CDR3 reads TGTGCCAGCAGCCACTCGGGGGTAGCGACCTACGAGCAGTACTTC. This sequence encodes CASSHSGVATYEQYF.

The V and J genes are TRBV5-4 and TRBJ2-7; D is perhaps TRBD2 (5 bases). Germline V gene data show CDR1 as SGHNT and CDR2 as YYREEE (reference sequence). The CDR3 has 15 residues. Trimming shortened V by 1 base and J by 6 bases, and 17 bases separated the two germline ends. Here the CDR3 reads CASSLRQGSSVEQYF. In DNA form, the CDR3 reads TGTGCCAGCAGCTTGCGCCAAGGGAGTTCTGTCGAGCAGTACTTC.

This clone was picked up one time. The chain joins TRBV9 to TRBJ1-6; D is ambiguous. Germline V lookup: CDR1 SGDLS, CDR2 YYNGEE. The length of the CDR3 is 15 residues. Deletions cut 0 bases from V and 10 bases from J, with 14 bases between. CDR3 amino acids: CASSVEASLGSPLHF. CDR3 nucleotide sequence: TGTGCCAGCAGCGTAGAGGCGTCCCTCGGGTCACCCCTCCACTTT.

CDR3 sequence (DNA): TGCGCCAGCAACGGCAGTCCTACAGGGCCCAGGAGCTCCTACGAGCAGTACTTC. Residues: CASNGSPTGPRSSYEQYF. V is TRBV5-1 and J is TRBJ2-7, with D possibly TRBD1 on 6 matching bases. CDR1 is SGHRS, CDR2 YFSETQ, per germline. V shed 6 bases and J shed 0 bases, with 25 bases lying between them. CDR3 size: 18 residues.

This clone occurred many times. This chain connects TRBV10-3 to TRBJ1-6; 7 nucleotides agree with TRBD1. V shed 1 base and J 7 bases; nucleotides not matched to a gene: 4. The CDR3 has 15 residues. Per germline, CDR1 ENHRY and CDR2 SYGVKD. CDR3 sequence: CAISEWGRGNSPLHF. In DNA form, the CDR3 reads TGTGCCATCAGTGAGTGGGGCAGGGGGAATTCACCCCTCCACTTT.

The genes are TRBV5-1 and TRBJ2-7, with 7 bases fitting TRBD2. CDR1 SGHRS and CDR2 YFSETQ come from the germline V gene. Trimming took 4 bases from V and 2 from J; bases not matched to a gene: 9. The CDR3 length is 15 residues. This CDR3 reads CASSPGGGTTYEQYF. CDR3 DNA sequence: TGCGCCAGCAGCCCGGGTGGGGGGACTACCTACGAGCAGTACTTC.

This clone was observed a few times. This chain connects TRBV18 to TRBJ1-1; no reliable D call. With 2 bases removed from V and 0 bases from J, the gap between germline ends came to 7 bases. The CDR3 has 14 residues. CDR1 and CDR2 (germline): KGHSH, LQKENI. The CDR3 DNA reads TGTGCCAGCTCACCAAAGGAGGTGAACACTGAAGCTTTCTTT. This translates into CASSPKEVNTEAFF.

The gene calls are TRBV3-1 (or the pseudogene TRBV3-2) and TRBJ2-5, with 8 bases fitting TRBD2. V shed 1 base and J 5 bases; nucleotides not matched to a gene: 6. Germline lookup yields CDR1 LGHDT and CDR2 YNNKEL (reference sequence). The CDR3 sequence is 15 residues long. CDR3 in DNA: TGTGCCAGCAGCCAAGCCCCACCTAGCGGGGAGACCCAGTACTTC. The encoded protein is CASSQAPPSGETQYF.